The source of this T cell receptor (beta chain) is a study of T cells in tuberculosis. TCRdb's copy holds only in-frame clones and misses some; the assay was immunoSEQ multiplex PCR. The table shows about 25,000 clones, with around 94% occurring only once. Each donor contributed 90,000 to 100,000 T cells on average, unsorted. The CDR3 spans 15 residues. Germline CDR1 KGHSH, CDR2 LQKENI. V shed 1 base, J shed 1 base, and the junction held 1 base outside the gene matches. The origin of this receptor is a donor aged 5 to 30 with latent tuberculosis or without tuberculosis infection. Some clones in this sample may be carry-over from other donors' samples. The sample was PBMCs. V usage is TRBV18 and J usage is TRBJ2-1; TRBD2 aligns across 7 bases. CDR3 bases: TGTGCCAGCTCACCACGGGAGGGGTCCTACAATGAGCAGTTCTTC. As protein: CASSPREGSYNEQFF.